A selection of T cell receptor beta chains follows, all from one sample in a study of PD-L1 blockade in urothelial cancer. Clones were read by immunoSEQ multiplex PCR, and TCRdb kept only the in-frame ones, dropping some. The table shows around 70,000 clones, with 65% to 85% occurring only once. Sequencing used PBMCs, obtained around atezolizumab (anti-PD-L1) treatment. Every receptor here comes from a woman aged 70-85 years with urothelial cancer. Both conserved end residues are part of each CDR3. D genes are given only for firm matches. Expanded clones get a size class; other rows say once, few or many, or leave the size out.

abundance: .; v_gene: TRBV7-2; d_gene: TRBD2; j_gene: TRBJ2-7; CDR3aa: CASSLAASGGAYEQYF; CDR3nt: TGTGCCAGCAGCTTAGCGGCTAGCGGGGGGGCCTACGAGCAGTACTTC
abundance: .; v_gene: TRBV29-1; d_gene: TRBD2; j_gene: TRBJ2-5; CDR3aa: CSVELGSGGAETQYF; CDR3nt: TGCAGCGTTGAACTCGGTAGCGGGGGGGCAGAGACCCAGTACTTC
abundance: .; v_gene: TRBV5-1; d_gene: TRBD2; j_gene: TRBJ2-1; CDR3aa: CASMWTSGGAGVGDEQFF; CDR3nt: TGCGCCAGCATGTGGACTAGCGGGGGGGCCGGTGTTGGGGATGAGCAGTTCTTC
abundance: .; v_gene: TRBV7-9; d_gene: TRBD2; j_gene: TRBJ2-3; CDR3aa: CASSLTSGGTDTQYF; CDR3nt: TGTGCCAGCAGCTTAACTAGCGGGGGCACAGATACGCAGTATTTT
abundance: few; v_gene: TRBV7-8; d_gene: TRBD2; j_gene: TRBJ2-5; CDR3aa: CASSPLAGGWETQYF; CDR3nt: TGTGCCAGCAGCCCACTAGCGGGGGGGTGGGAGACCCAGTACTTC
abundance: .; v_gene: TRBV19; d_gene: .; j_gene: TRBJ2-2; CDR3aa: CASSISDTGELFF; CDR3nt: TGTGCCAGTAGTATATCCGACACCGGGGAGCTGTTTTTT
abundance: .; v_gene: TRBV7-2; d_gene: .; j_gene: TRBJ2-1; CDR3aa: CASSLTTYNEQFF; CDR3nt: TGTGCCAGCAGCCTTACAACCTACAATGAGCAGTTCTTC
abundance: .; v_gene: TRBV7-2; d_gene: TRBD1; j_gene: TRBJ2-7; CDR3aa: CASSLNTGGPYEQYF; CDR3nt: TGTGCCAGCAGCTTGAATACAGGGGGTCCCTACGAGCAGTACTTC
abundance: .; v_gene: TRBV10-3; d_gene: .; j_gene: TRBJ1-1; CDR3aa: CASTPQGGETEAFF; CDR3nt: TGTGCCTCCACCCCCCAGGGAGGAGAGACTGAAGCTTTCTTT
abundance: .; v_gene: TRBV7-9; d_gene: .; j_gene: TRBJ2-1; CDR3aa: CASSLGGANNEQFF; CDR3nt: TGTGCCAGCAGCTTAGGCGGGGCTAACAATGAGCAGTTCTTC
abundance: .; v_gene: TRBV28; d_gene: TRBD1; j_gene: TRBJ2-7; CDR3aa: CASSLLGQGTHEQYF; CDR3nt: TGTGCCAGCAGTTTATTGGGACAGGGTACGCACGAGCAGTACTTC
abundance: .; v_gene: TRBV5-3; d_gene: TRBD2; j_gene: TRBJ2-7; CDR3aa: CARSSGLAGEIVSYEQYF; CDR3nt: TGTGCCAGAAGCTCAGGACTAGCGGGAGAAATCGTTTCCTACGAGCAGTACTTC
abundance: .; v_gene: TRBV13; d_gene: TRBD2; j_gene: TRBJ2-3; CDR3aa: CASSSSGLAGGLDTQYF; CDR3nt: TGTGCCAGCAGCTCTAGTGGACTAGCGGGGGGTCTAGATACGCAGTATTTT
abundance: .; v_gene: TRBV5-4; d_gene: TRBD1; j_gene: TRBJ1-2; CDR3aa: CASSLAMQGADGYTF; CDR3nt: TGTGCCAGCAGCTTGGCAATGCAGGGGGCCGATGGCTACACCTTC
abundance: .; v_gene: TRBV5-4; d_gene: TRBD2; j_gene: TRBJ2-1; CDR3aa: CASSFSGRDEQFF; CDR3nt: TGTGCCAGCAGCTTTAGCGGGAGGGATGAGCAGTTCTTC
abundance: .; v_gene: TRBV28; d_gene: .; j_gene: TRBJ2-7; CDR3aa: CASSRVSYEQYF; CDR3nt: TGTGCCAGCAGCAGGGTCAGCTACGAGCAGTACTTC
abundance: .; v_gene: TRBV7-6; d_gene: TRBD1; j_gene: TRBJ2-2; CDR3aa: CASSLNAGQGNTGELFF; CDR3nt: TGTGCCAGCAGCTTAAATGCGGGACAGGGAAACACCGGGGAGCTGTTTTTT
abundance: .; v_gene: TRBV7-2; d_gene: TRBD2; j_gene: TRBJ2-7; CDR3aa: CASSLALAEFYEQYF; CDR3nt: TGTGCCAGCAGCTTAGCACTAGCGGAGTTCTACGAGCAGTACTTC
abundance: .; v_gene: TRBV2; d_gene: TRBD2; j_gene: TRBJ2-2; CDR3aa: CASSEISGGAGELFF; CDR3nt: TGTGCCAGCAGCGAGATTAGCGGGGGGGCCGGGGAGCTGTTTTTT
abundance: .; v_gene: TRBV5-5; d_gene: .; j_gene: TRBJ2-5; CDR3aa: CASSLGHLDNQETQYF; CDR3nt: TGTGCCAGCAGCTTGGGTCACTTGGACAACCAAGAGACCCAGTACTTC
abundance: few; v_gene: TRBV5-4; d_gene: TRBD1; j_gene: TRBJ2-7; CDR3aa: CASRADRATYEQYF; CDR3nt: TGTGCCAGCAGGGCGGACAGGGCGACCTACGAGCAGTACTTC
abundance: .; v_gene: TRBV5-4; d_gene: TRBD2; j_gene: TRBJ2-5; CDR3aa: CAGGLAGMGKETRYF; CDR3nt: TGTGCCGGGGGACTAGCGGGTATGGGCAAAGAGACCCGGTACTTC
abundance: .; v_gene: TRBV12-2; d_gene: .; j_gene: TRBJ1-2; CDR3aa: CASRLASRGEDGYTF; CDR3nt: TGTGCAAGTCGCTTAGCGTCCAGGGGCGAGGATGGCTACACCTTC
abundance: .; v_gene: TRBV7-2; d_gene: .; j_gene: TRBJ1-1; CDR3aa: CASSLVRGTEAFF; CDR3nt: TGTGCCAGCAGCTTAGTTCGGGGCACTGAAGCTTTCTTT
abundance: .; v_gene: TRBV7-2; d_gene: TRBD1; j_gene: TRBJ1-5; CDR3aa: CASSSGQLHSNQPQHF; CDR3nt: TGTGCCAGCAGCTCGGGACAGCTTCATAGCAATCAGCCCCAGCATTTT
abundance: once; v_gene: TRBV6-5; d_gene: .; j_gene: TRBJ2-7; CDR3aa: CASSSGTHYEQYF; CDR3nt: TGTGCCAGCAGTTCCGGGACACACTACGAGCAGTACTTC
abundance: .; v_gene: TRBV5-1; d_gene: .; j_gene: TRBJ2-1; CDR3aa: CASSYPGRYNEQFF; CDR3nt: TGCGCCAGCAGCTATCCCGGTCGGTACAATGAGCAGTTCTTC
abundance: .; v_gene: TRBV9; d_gene: .; j_gene: TRBJ1-5; CDR3aa: CASSVEGTPGPQHF; CDR3nt: TGTGCCAGCAGCGTAGAAGGTACCCCGGGGCCCCAGCATTTT
abundance: .; v_gene: TRBV5-4; d_gene: TRBD2; j_gene: TRBJ2-7; CDR3aa: CASSPGAGTSGYEQYF; CDR3nt: TGTGCCAGCAGCCCGGGGGCCGGGACTAGCGGGTACGAGCAGTACTTC
abundance: .; v_gene: TRBV5-1; d_gene: TRBD1; j_gene: TRBJ1-1; CDR3aa: CASSSQGASEAFF; CDR3nt: TGCGCCAGCAGCTCCCAGGGGGCAAGTGAAGCTTTCTTT
abundance: .; v_gene: TRBV28; d_gene: TRBD1; j_gene: TRBJ2-3; CDR3aa: CASSGGQGNTDTQYF; CDR3nt: TGTGCCAGCAGTGGGGGACAGGGTAACACAGATACGCAGTATTTT
abundance: .; v_gene: TRBV18; d_gene: .; j_gene: TRBJ2-1; CDR3aa: CASSPSSGPHNEQFF; CDR3nt: TGTGCCAGCTCACCGAGTAGCGGCCCTCACAATGAGCAGTTCTTC
abundance: .; v_gene: TRBV7-8; d_gene: TRBD1; j_gene: TRBJ1-2; CDR3aa: CASSLEGQATNYGYTF; CDR3nt: TGTGCCAGCAGCTTAGAAGGACAGGCTACTAACTATGGCTACACCTTC
abundance: .; v_gene: TRBV10-3; d_gene: TRBD1; j_gene: TRBJ2-7; CDR3aa: CAIRQGAGDEQYF; CDR3nt: TGTGCCATCAGGCAGGGGGCGGGCGACGAGCAGTACTTC
abundance: .; v_gene: TRBV5-1; d_gene: TRBD2; j_gene: TRBJ2-2; CDR3aa: CASSSTSGRVGELFF; CDR3nt: TGCGCCAGCAGCTCTACTAGCGGGAGGGTCGGGGAGCTGTTTTTT
abundance: .; v_gene: TRBV7-8; d_gene: .; j_gene: TRBJ2-2; CDR3aa: CASSFGVNTGELFF; CDR3nt: TGTGCCAGCAGCTTCGGGGTTAACACCGGGGAGCTGTTTTTT
abundance: few; v_gene: TRBV6-6; d_gene: TRBD1; j_gene: TRBJ1-3; CDR3aa: CASSSGTVGNTIYF; CDR3nt: TGTGCCAGCAGTTCCGGGACAGTAGGAAACACCATATATTTT
abundance: few; v_gene: TRBV19; d_gene: TRBD2; j_gene: TRBJ2-1; CDR3aa: CASRGLAATLSYNEQFF; CDR3nt: TGTGCCAGTAGGGGACTAGCGGCAACCCTCTCCTACAATGAGCAGTTCTTC
abundance: .; v_gene: TRBV11-3; d_gene: TRBD1; j_gene: TRBJ2-7; CDR3aa: CASSLSGTGGSEQYF; CDR3nt: TGTGCCAGCAGCTTGTCGGGGACAGGGGGGAGCGAGCAGTACTTC
abundance: .; v_gene: TRBV2; d_gene: TRBD1; j_gene: TRBJ1-4; CDR3aa: CASSGLDRADEKLFF; CDR3nt: TGTGCCAGCAGCGGTCTCGACAGGGCGGATGAAAAACTGTTTTTT
abundance: .; v_gene: TRBV14; d_gene: .; j_gene: TRBJ1-1; CDR3aa: CASSQFMSGNTEAFF; CDR3nt: TGTGCCAGCAGCCAATTTATGTCCGGGAACACTGAAGCTTTCTTT
abundance: .; v_gene: TRBV6-5; d_gene: TRBD1; j_gene: TRBJ2-3; CDR3aa: CASSLEGRGRDTQYF; CDR3nt: TGTGCCAGCAGTCTGGAAGGCAGGGGGCGAGATACGCAGTATTTT
abundance: .; v_gene: TRBV30; d_gene: TRBD2; j_gene: TRBJ2-3; CDR3aa: CAWSVPSGGADTQYF; CDR3nt: TGTGCCTGGAGTGTCCCTAGCGGGGGGGCAGATACGCAGTATTTT
abundance: .; v_gene: TRBV6-6; d_gene: .; j_gene: TRBJ1-1; CDR3aa: CASRPGGQVTEAFF; CDR3nt: TGTGCCAGCAGACCGGGAGGGCAGGTCACTGAAGCTTTCTTT
abundance: .; v_gene: TRBV18; d_gene: TRBD1; j_gene: TRBJ1-4; CDR3aa: CASSPRQGASNEKLFF; CDR3nt: TGTGCCAGCTCACCCCGACAGGGCGCGTCTAATGAAAAACTGTTTTTT
abundance: .; v_gene: TRBV27; d_gene: .; j_gene: TRBJ2-2; CDR3aa: CASSLEGNTGELFF; CDR3nt: TGTGCCAGCAGTTTGGAGGGAAACACCGGGGAGCTGTTTTTT
abundance: .; v_gene: TRBV5-4; d_gene: .; j_gene: TRBJ2-7; CDR3aa: CASSSRDFGNHEQYF; CDR3nt: TGTGCCAGCAGTTCACGGGACTTTGGGAACCACGAGCAGTACTTC
abundance: once; v_gene: TRBV27; d_gene: .; j_gene: TRBJ2-2; CDR3aa: CASSFSREAGELFF; CDR3nt: TGTGCCAGCAGTTTTTCGAGGGAGGCCGGGGAGCTGTTTTTT
abundance: .; v_gene: TRBV10-3; d_gene: .; j_gene: TRBJ2-3; CDR3aa: CAISESPRGIGTDTQYF; CDR3nt: TGTGCCATCAGTGAGTCCCCTAGGGGGATCGGCACAGATACGCAGTATTTT
abundance: .; v_gene: TRBV11-2; d_gene: TRBD2; j_gene: TRBJ2-3; CDR3aa: CASSFLGLAGGTDTQYF; CDR3nt: TGTGCCAGCAGCTTCCTGGGACTAGCGGGGGGCACAGATACGCAGTATTTT
abundance: .; v_gene: TRBV5-4; d_gene: TRBD2; j_gene: TRBJ2-7; CDR3aa: CASSSGTTPYEQYF; CDR3nt: TGTGCCAGCAGCTCCGGGACTACCCCCTACGAGCAGTACTTC
abundance: .; v_gene: TRBV28; d_gene: TRBD1; j_gene: TRBJ1-2; CDR3aa: CASSSGTGDLTGYTF; CDR3nt: TGTGCCAGCAGTTCCGGGACAGGGGACCTCACTGGCTACACCTTC
abundance: .; v_gene: TRBV2; d_gene: .; j_gene: TRBJ2-7; CDR3aa: CASSVSGNYEQYF; CDR3nt: TGTGCCAGCAGTGTTTCAGGGAACTACGAGCAGTACTTC
abundance: .; v_gene: TRBV28; d_gene: TRBD1; j_gene: TRBJ2-7; CDR3aa: CASNPNLGTGGLYEQYF; CDR3nt: TGTGCCAGCAATCCTAACCTTGGGACAGGGGGCTTGTACGAGCAGTACTTC
abundance: .; v_gene: TRBV19; d_gene: .; j_gene: TRBJ2-5; CDR3aa: CASSMGGAPQETQYF; CDR3nt: TGTGCCAGTAGTATGGGTGGGGCGCCCCAAGAGACCCAGTACTTC
abundance: .; v_gene: TRBV5-1; d_gene: TRBD1; j_gene: TRBJ1-1; CDR3aa: CASSPQGDTEAFF; CDR3nt: TGCGCCAGCAGTCCACAGGGGGACACTGAAGCTTTCTTT
abundance: .; v_gene: TRBV28; d_gene: .; j_gene: TRBJ2-7; CDR3aa: CASSIDRLHYEQYF; CDR3nt: TGTGCCAGCAGTATAGACAGGCTGCACTACGAGCAGTACTTC
abundance: .; v_gene: TRBV9; d_gene: .; j_gene: TRBJ2-2; CDR3aa: CASSVDIFPNTGELFF; CDR3nt: TGTGCCAGCAGCGTAGATATCTTTCCGAACACCGGGGAGCTGTTTTTT
abundance: .; v_gene: TRBV5-1; d_gene: .; j_gene: TRBJ2-7; CDR3aa: CASSLLGQGLSSYEQYF; CDR3nt: TGCGCCAGCAGCTTATTAGGTCAGGGCCTGAGCTCCTACGAGCAGTACTTC